The clone carrying this T cell receptor beta chain showed up just once. V lost 5 bases, J lost 5 bases, and 18 bases lay in between. Germline values: CDR1 KGHDR, CDR2 SFDVKD. CDR3 size: 16 residues. The sample originates from a study of blood T cell repertoires in COVID-19. About the study: Sites across the United States, Italy and Spain contributed samples from acute and convalescent COVID-19. T cells, B-cell-depleted T cells, or PBMCs provided the cDNA or gDNA that served as material.

Study processing details: Reference gene primer amplification yielded estimated nucleated cell counts. TCRdb keeps only in-frame clones here, not all; method: immunoSEQ multiplex PCR. The V and J calls and clone size were taken over from that table, and D and trimming were inferred from the DNA. The sample yields tens of thousands of clones, approximately 88% seen once. The sample taken for sequencing was peripheral blood. This chain connects TRBV24-1 to TRBJ2-1; maybe TRBD2 (6 bases). The origin of this receptor is a man aged 55 to 70 with COVID-19, enrolled during active disease. The CDR3 bases are TGTGCCACCAGTGGGGTAGGTAGCGGAAGAAACAATGAGCAGTTCTTC. As protein: CATSGVGSGRNNEQFF.